This TCR beta chain is from a study of blood T cell repertoires in COVID-19. Looking at the study overall: The study drew acute and convalescent COVID-19 samples from the United States, Italy and Spain. T cells, B-cell-depleted T cells, or PBMCs supplied cDNA or gDNA.

Per the germline V gene, CDR1 is SGDLS and CDR2 is YYNGEE. Trimming shortened V by 0 bases and J by 2 bases, and 15 bases separated the two germline ends. The CDR3 totals 16 residues. Enrolled during active infection, Seattle patients were then followed longitudinally. Clones were read by immunoSEQ multiplex PCR, and TCRdb kept only the in-frame ones, dropping some. The repertoire holds around 270,000 clones, 84% seen once, with approximately 15% in the top ten. The sample was peripheral blood. The V gene is TRBV9, the J gene TRBJ2-7, with D maybe TRBD1 (7 bases). This receptor was obtained from a person aged 70 to 85 with COVID-19, enrolled during active disease. The CDR3 nucleotides read TGTGCCAGCAGCGTAGGTAGCAGGGGGGTTCCCTACGAGCAGTACTTC. This codes for CASSVGSRGVPYEQYF.